This T cell receptor (beta chain) was found in a study of cytomegalovirus exposure and HLA in healthy donors. For the study at large: Some 85 million unique TCRs, all from HLA-typed donors, were included in an early release of the data. Overall study findings and caveats: Follow-up analysis later connected one missense variant in DCLRE1C with trimming of TCR beta V- and J-genes.

The PCR used 60 Vbeta and 13 Jbeta primers. Per the original data handling: Approximately 11 million of 70 million to 80 million unique TCR beta chains were shared, per a later count. Profiling relied on immunoSEQ multiplex PCR, and the TCRdb table lists in-frame clones only, not all of them. The D gene and trimming were derived from the DNA, and the V and J assignments and clone size from that table. This sample carries 110,000 to 150,000 clones, approximately 83% of them seen once, and the ten largest clones take around 1.7%. Germline CDR1 MNHEY, CDR2 SVGAGI. The CDR3 consists of 14 residues. V was pared by 0 bases and J by 0 bases, with 3 bases between. This clone has only a few counts. The antigen remains unidentified.

The V gene is TRBV6-5, the J gene TRBJ1-5, with unresolved D. This clonotype originated in a woman aged 40 to 55 in good health and CMV-seronegative. Sequencing was carried out using PBMCs. The DNA of the CDR3 is TGTGCCAGCAGTTACTCATATAGCAATCAGCCCCAGCATTTT. Its translation: CASSYSYSNQPQHF.